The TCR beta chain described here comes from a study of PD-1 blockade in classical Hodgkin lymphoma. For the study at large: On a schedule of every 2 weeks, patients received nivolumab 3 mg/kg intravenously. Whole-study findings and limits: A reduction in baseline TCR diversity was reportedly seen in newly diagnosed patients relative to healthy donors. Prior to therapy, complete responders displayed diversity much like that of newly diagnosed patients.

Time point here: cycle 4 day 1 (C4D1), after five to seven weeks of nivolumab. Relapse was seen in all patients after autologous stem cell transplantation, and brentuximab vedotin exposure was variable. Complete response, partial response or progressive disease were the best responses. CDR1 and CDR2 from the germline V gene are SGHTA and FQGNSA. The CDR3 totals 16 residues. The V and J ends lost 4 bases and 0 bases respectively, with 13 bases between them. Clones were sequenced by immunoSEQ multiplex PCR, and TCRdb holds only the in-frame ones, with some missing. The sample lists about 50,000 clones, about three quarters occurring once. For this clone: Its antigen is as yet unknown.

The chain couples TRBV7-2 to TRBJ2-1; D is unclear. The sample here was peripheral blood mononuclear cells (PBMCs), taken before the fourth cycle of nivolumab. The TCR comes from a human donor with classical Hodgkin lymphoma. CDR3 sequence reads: CASSSNGVFSYNEQFF. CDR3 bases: TGTGCCAGCAGCTCGAATGGGGTCTTCTCCTACAATGAGCAGTTCTTC.